What follows are 23 T cell receptor beta chains derived from one specimen sequenced in a study of T cell responses to AZD1222 COVID-19 vaccine. Sequencing used immunoSEQ multiplex PCR; TCRdb keeps in-frame clones, though not all of them. The sample holds some 150,000 clones, approximately 90% seen once. The source material was peripheral blood, sampled 28 days after the second AZD1222 dose. These receptor sequences come from an adult who received the AZD1222 COVID-19 vaccine.

The chain recombines TRBV12-3 or TRBV12-4 with TRBJ2-2; 8 positions match TRBD1. The CDR3 totals 13 residues. V shed 5 bases and J 6 bases; nucleotides not matched to a gene: 2. In DNA form, the CDR3 reads TGTGCCAGCAGTCGCAGGGGGCCCGGGGAGCTGTTTTTT. Translating gives CASSRRGPGELFF.

This sequence joins TRBV3-1 (or the pseudogene TRBV3-2) and TRBJ2-5; either TRBD1 or TRBD2 may supply D (5 bases each). The CDR3 is made up of 9 amino acids. Germline assignment: CDR1 LGHDT and CDR2 YNNKEL (reference sequence). Trimming took 8 bases from V and 14 from J, leaving 12 bases between them. Here the CDR3 reads CASGDPGYF. The CDR3 coding sequence is TGTGCCAGCGGGGACCCGGGATACTTC.

V gene TRBV6-2 or TRBV6-3 combines with J gene TRBJ2-1; a possible D gene is TRBD2 (6 bases). Germline V gene data show CDR1 as MNHEY and CDR2 as SVGEGT. The CDR3 loop spans 15 amino acids. With 4 bases removed from V and 6 bases from J, the gap between germline ends came to 16 bases. Written as DNA, the CDR3 is TGTGCCAGCAGTTCTAGCGTTTGGGGCCTCAATGAGCAGTTCTTC. This gives the protein CASSSSVWGLNEQFF.

The gene calls are TRBV6-6 and TRBJ2-1; 8 nucleotides align to TRBD2. The CDR3 consists of 15 residues. J was trimmed by 5 bases and V by 5 bases; bases with no gene match: 8. Germline V gene sequence: CDR1 MNHNY, CDR2 SVGAGI (reference sequence). The CDR3 region is CASSPGGTRNNEQFF. CDR3 bases: TGTGCCAGCAGTCCCGGAGGGACTAGAAACAATGAGCAGTTCTTC.

This clone was picked up a small number of times. This sequence joins TRBV11-2 and TRBJ2-7; the D is unclear. The V end was cut by 6 bases, the J end by 4 bases, with 22 bases between. The CDR3 has 16 amino acids. Germline loops: CDR1 SGHAT, CDR2 FQNNGV. The CDR3 DNA reads TGTGCCAGCAGTCCATATAGGAGTAGAAAGTCTTACGAGCAGTACTTC. Translation: CASSPYRSRKSYEQYF.

The chain recombines TRBV19 with TRBJ2-3; possibly TRBD2 for D (7 bases). V was pared by 4 bases and J by 1 base, with 15 bases between. Germline V gene lookup returns CDR1 LNHDA and CDR2 SQIVND (reference sequence). The CDR3 has 16 amino acids. CDR3: CASSKGGSIGTDTQYF. The CDR3 nucleotides read TGTGCCAGTAGTAAGGGGGGGAGCATCGGCACAGATACGCAGTATTTT.

The J gene is TRBJ1-6, the V gene TRBV19; D is undetermined. V shed 5 bases and J shed 0 bases, with 14 bases lying between them. The germline V gene has CDR1 LNHDA and CDR2 SQIVND (reference sequence). The CDR3 sequence is 17 residues long. The CDR3 here is CASSPRLSSSYNSPLHF. The CDR3 bases are TGTGCCAGTAGTCCAAGACTCTCGAGCTCCTATAATTCACCCCTCCACTTT.

The chain recombines TRBV4-1 with TRBJ1-4; TRBD1 is a possible D gene (6 bases). In germline, CDR1 is MGHRA, CDR2 YSYEKL. CDR3 size: 15 residues. V shed 4 bases and J shed 6 bases, with 15 bases lying between them. The CDR3 DNA reads as TGCGCCAGCAGCCCTTGGGGGGGGCTAGATGAAAAACTGTTTTTT. Amino acids: CASSPWGGLDEKLFF.

V usage is TRBV4-2 and J usage is TRBJ2-7; 7 bases align to TRBD1. Germline CDR1 is LGHNA and CDR2 is YNFKEQ. This CDR3 region has 14 residues. V lost 4 bases and J lost 5; bases outside the gene matches: 8. CDR3 in amino acids: CASSLWETGNEQYF. The DNA of the CDR3 is TGTGCCAGCAGCCTATGGGAGACAGGGAACGAGCAGTACTTC.

The chain has TRBV24-1 and TRBJ1-2; 11 nucleotides line up with TRBD1. Germline CDR1 reads KGHDR; CDR2 reads SFDVKD. CDR3 length: 16 residues. Trimming cost V 4 bases and J 4 bases; bases outside gene matches: 7. The CDR3 loop is CATSEPRTGGFYGYTF. For the CDR3, the DNA is TGTGCCACCAGTGAACCGCGGACAGGGGGCTTCTATGGCTACACCTTC.

This sequence joins TRBV27 and TRBJ1-6; no definite D call. The CDR3 is made up of 14 amino acids. Germline V CDR1 and CDR2: MNHEY, SMNVEV (reference sequence). The V gene lost 2 bases and the J gene lost 7 bases, with 9 bases spanning the gap. The CDR3 here is CASSLMDLNSPLHF. CDR3 nucleotide sequence: TGTGCCAGCAGTTTAATGGACCTGAATTCACCCCTCCACTTT.

This clone was observed a few times. The gene calls are TRBV18 and TRBJ2-1, with 8 bases aligning to TRBD2. The trim removed 0 bases at V and 7 bases at J, leaving 5 bases unmatched. CDR1 is KGHSH, CDR2 LQKENI, per germline. The CDR3 extends over 15 amino acids. CDR3 protein: CASSPPSTSENEQFF. CDR3 in DNA: TGTGCCAGCTCACCACCTTCGACTAGCGAGAATGAGCAGTTCTTC.

The chain combines TRBV29-1 with TRBJ2-3; no reliable D call. The germline V gene encodes CDR1 SQVTM and CDR2 ANQGSEA. CDR3 size: 13 residues. Trimming left V 4 bases short and J 0 bases short, with 8 bases between. The CDR3 region has the DNA TGCAGCGTTGCACAAATGAGCACAGATACGCAGTATTTT. This codes for CSVAQMSTDTQYF.

This chain uses TRBV3-1 (or the pseudogene TRBV3-2) with TRBJ2-5, with TRBD1 matching 10 bases. Germline-derived CDR1 and CDR2 are LGHDT and YNNKEL (reference sequence). V shed 1 base and J 7 bases; nucleotides not matched to a gene: 6. CDR3 length equals 15 residues. The CDR3 bases are TGTGCCAGCAGCCAAGTCCGGGACAGGGGAGCGACCCAGTACTTC. It specifies CASSQVRDRGATQYF.

The rearrangement links TRBV12-5 to TRBJ1-2; 10 bases match TRBD1. Germline CDR1 LGHNT, CDR2 FRNRAP. The CDR3 is made up of 16 amino acids. V was pared by 2 bases and J by 2 bases, with 5 bases of the junction left unmatched. The CDR3 DNA follows: TGTGCTAGTGGTTTGCGGACAGGGGGACTCAACTATGGCTACACCTTC. Its translation: CASGLRTGGLNYGYTF.

V is TRBV30 and J is TRBJ1-1; tentatively, D is TRBD1 (6 bases). The V gene's germline CDR1 is GTSNPN and CDR2 SVGIG (reference sequence). Between the trimmed V and J ends, which lost 5 bases and 10 bases, there was a span of 29 bases. This CDR3 is 16 amino acids long. CDR3 sequence: CAWEYLGGGQKLRAFF. The CDR3 DNA sequence: TGTGCCTGGGAATATTTAGGGGGTGGTCAAAAACTGCGAGCTTTCTTT.

This clone was picked up a small number of times. The rearrangement links TRBV6-5 to TRBJ1-1, with D uncertain. Trimming cost V 0 bases and J 8 bases, with 7 bases left between them. The CDR3 is made up of 12 amino acids. Germline CDR1 reads MNHEY; CDR2 reads SVGAGI. CDR3 in amino acids: CASSYSGREAFF. The DNA for the CDR3 is TGTGCCAGCAGTTACTCGGGGAGGGAAGCTTTCTTT.

The chain joins TRBV11-2 to TRBJ2-1; D unclear. Germline loops: CDR1 SGHAT, CDR2 FQNNGV. The CDR3 consists of 12 residues. V gave up 5 bases and J gave up 15 bases, with 17 bases separating them. Here the CDR3 reads CASSRFSKVRFF. As DNA, the CDR3 is TGTGCCAGCAGCCGCTTCTCGAAAGTTCGGTTCTTC.

This rearrangement joins TRBV7-7 to TRBJ2-5, with TRBD1 matching 9 bases. With V trimmed by 5 bases and J by 5 bases, 12 bases remained unmatched. The CDR3 length is 16 residues. The germline V gene encodes CDR1 SSHAT and CDR2 FNYEAQ (reference sequence). In DNA, the CDR3 is TGTGCCAGCAGCCCAGGACAGGGGAGCGTTTCCGAGACCCAGTACTTC. Translating gives CASSPGQGSVSETQYF.

The chain carries TRBV7-8 and TRBJ2-2; D possibly uses TRBD1 or TRBD2 (5 bases each). Germline V gives CDR1 SGHVS, CDR2 FQNEAQ. V was cut by 5 bases and J by 9 bases, with 13 bases left in between. The CDR3 is 13 amino acids. This chain's CDR3 is CASSPRGARELFF. Written as DNA, the CDR3 is TGTGCCAGCAGCCCCCGAGGGGCCAGGGAGCTGTTTTTT.

The chain employs TRBV11-3 and TRBJ2-5; 10 nucleotides agree with TRBD2. Germline assignment: CDR1 SGHNT and CDR2 YENEEA. The CDR3 is 13 residues long. Trimming at V came to 5 bases and at J to 5 bases, leaving 2 bases not matched to a gene. The CDR3 loop reads CASSLGLAETQYF. CDR3 in DNA: TGTGCCAGCAGCCTGGGACTAGCGGAGACCCAGTACTTC.

The chain combines TRBV7-8 with TRBJ1-4; possible D gene TRBD1, 5 bases. Trimming removed 2 bases from V and 7 bases from J, with 11 bases in between. This CDR3 has 14 residues. CDR1 SGHVS and CDR2 FQNEAQ come from the germline V gene. The CDR3 nucleotides are TGTGCCAGCAGCTTAAGAGGGGAGGGTGAAAAACTGTTTTTT. Translating it yields CASSLRGEGEKLFF.

The chain employs TRBV18 and TRBJ2-1; D is undetermined. Germline CDR1 is KGHSH and CDR2 is LQKENI. Deletions cut 3 bases from V and 8 bases from J, with 14 bases between. The CDR3 runs 14 residues. The CDR3 DNA follows: TGTGCCAGCTCACCCAAAAATAACGGCGATGAGCAGTTCTTC. This encodes CASSPKNNGDEQFF.